What follows is one T cell receptor (beta chain) and its context. Some clones are missing from TCRdb's copy, which holds only in-frame ones; the method was immunoSEQ multiplex PCR. The profile shows some 150,000 clones, 91% of them singletons. This CDR3 comprises 15 residues. Deletions cut 0 bases from V and 2 bases from J, with 11 bases between. Germline CDR1 is MGHRA and CDR2 is YSYEKL. This sample is part of a study of control samples from healthy donors and cancer patients. This clonotype originated in a woman aged 25 to 39 in good health. Sequencing was carried out using blood. The V call is TRBV4-1, the J call TRBJ2-7; no definite D call. Here the CDR3 DNA reads TGCGCCAGCAGCCAAGACTGGGGTCCGCCCTACGAGCAGTACTTC. It codes for CASSQDWGPPYEQYF.